This is a list of T cell receptor beta chains from one sample in a study of early T cells in non-severe SARS-CoV-2 infection. Via MiXCR, TCRdb re-called the 5' RACE reads, giving one row per CDR3 protein. Found here are around 46,000 distinct CDR3 sequences, roughly 5.3% of them singletons; the top ten hold roughly 4.5%. Sequenced material: whole blood. The receptors stem from an adult who was a healthcare worker with PCR-confirmed SARS-CoV-2 infection or an uninfected control (not recorded which). CDR3s include the opening cysteine and the closing phenylalanine or tryptophan. The order of the fields is D gene, J gene, clone size, V gene, CDR3 DNA, CDR3 protein. A D gene is named only where the DNA matches it firmly. Size tells how often a clone was seen (once, few, many) or the class of an expanded clone, and some rows leave it out.

d_call: .; j_call: TRBJ2-5; clone_size: few; v_call: TRBV11-3; cdr3_nt: TGTGCCAGCAGCCGGGGAAAAGAGACCCAGTACTTC; cdr3_aa: CASSRGKETQYF
d_call: TRBD2; j_call: TRBJ2-2; clone_size: few; v_call: TRBV7-9; cdr3_nt: TGTGCCAGCAACATACAGCGGGAGTGGAACACCGGGGAGCTGTTTTTT; cdr3_aa: CASNIQREWNTGELFF
d_call: .; j_call: TRBJ2-1; clone_size: many; v_call: TRBV19; cdr3_nt: TGTGCCACCGGGGGCGGATACAATGAGCAGTTCTTC; cdr3_aa: CATGGGYNEQFF
d_call: .; j_call: TRBJ1-1; clone_size: many; v_call: TRBV5-1; cdr3_nt: TGCGCCAGCAGCTTTTCGACCATGCTAGAGGAGAAAGCTTTCTTT; cdr3_aa: CASSFSTMLEEKAFF
d_call: .; j_call: TRBJ2-6; clone_size: many; v_call: TRBV29-1; cdr3_nt: TGCAGCGTGCCCGATGCCTCCGCTGGGGCCAACGTCCTGACTTTC; cdr3_aa: CSVPDASAGANVLTF
d_call: .; j_call: TRBJ2-7; clone_size: .; v_call: TRBV29-1; cdr3_nt: TGCAGCGTCGTGAAATGGGGCGAGCAGTACTTC; cdr3_aa: CSVVKWGEQYF
d_call: TRBD1; j_call: TRBJ1-2; clone_size: many; v_call: TRBV12-3/TRBV12-4; cdr3_nt: TGTGCCAGCAGAAAGCAGGGGGACAACTATGGCTACACCTTC; cdr3_aa: CASRKQGDNYGYTF
d_call: .; j_call: TRBJ2-7; clone_size: .; v_call: TRBV28; cdr3_nt: TGTGCCAGCAGTTTACGCGGGACCGGAGTCCAGCAGTACTTC; cdr3_aa: CASSLRGTGVQQYF
d_call: .; j_call: TRBJ1-1; clone_size: .; v_call: TRBV7-8; cdr3_nt: TGTGCCAGCAGCTTCTCGGAAGTGAACACTGAAGCTTTCTTT; cdr3_aa: CASSFSEVNTEAFF
d_call: .; j_call: TRBJ2-2; clone_size: many; v_call: TRBV9; cdr3_nt: TGTGCCAGCAGCGTAGACCGGAACACCGGGGAGCTGTTTTTT; cdr3_aa: CASSVDRNTGELFF
d_call: .; j_call: TRBJ2-1; clone_size: many; v_call: TRBV5-1; cdr3_nt: TGCGCCAGCAGCAAGGACCAGCTTTACAATGAGCAGTTCTTC; cdr3_aa: CASSKDQLYNEQFF
d_call: TRBD1; j_call: TRBJ2-3; clone_size: .; v_call: TRBV5-1; cdr3_nt: TGCGCCAGCAGCAAAGGGACAGCTAAGGCAGATACGCAGTATTTT; cdr3_aa: CASSKGTAKADTQYF
d_call: .; j_call: TRBJ1-2; clone_size: .; v_call: TRBV4-2; cdr3_nt: TGTGCCAGCAGCCAGAGACAGTGGGCTAACTATGGCTACACCTTC; cdr3_aa: CASSQRQWANYGYTF
d_call: TRBD1; j_call: TRBJ1-3; clone_size: many; v_call: TRBV4-1; cdr3_nt: TGCGCCAGCAGACTAAGGGAATTCGGACAGGGAGAGGGAAACACCATATATTTT; cdr3_aa: CASRLREFGQGEGNTIYF
d_call: TRBD2; j_call: TRBJ2-6; clone_size: .; v_call: TRBV7-8; cdr3_nt: TGTGCCAGCAGCATATTAGCGGGAGGTTTCTCTGGGGCCAACGTCCTGACTTTC; cdr3_aa: CASSILAGGFSGANVLTF
d_call: TRBD1; j_call: TRBJ1-5; clone_size: many; v_call: TRBV5-5; cdr3_nt: TGTGCCAGCAGCTTGATACGGACAGGGGCTCTCAATCAGCCCCAGCATTTT; cdr3_aa: CASSLIRTGALNQPQHF
d_call: .; j_call: TRBJ2-1; clone_size: many; v_call: TRBV20-1; cdr3_nt: TGCAGTGCTAGAGATTGGCGCGGGGTCTACAATGAGCAGTTCTTC; cdr3_aa: CSARDWRGVYNEQFF
d_call: .; j_call: TRBJ1-2; clone_size: .; v_call: TRBV6-5; cdr3_nt: TGTGCCAGCAGTTACTCGAATCTAGGCGGAACATCTAACTATGGCTACACCTTC; cdr3_aa: CASSYSNLGGTSNYGYTF
d_call: TRBD1; j_call: TRBJ1-1; clone_size: many; v_call: TRBV15; cdr3_nt: TGTGCCACCAGCAGATGGAAGGGGGCGCGCACTGAAGCTTTCTTT; cdr3_aa: CATSRWKGARTEAFF
d_call: TRBD1; j_call: TRBJ1-2; clone_size: few; v_call: TRBV6-2/TRBV6-3; cdr3_nt: TGTGCCAGCAGTCCACAGGGGTATGGCTACACCTTC; cdr3_aa: CASSPQGYGYTF
d_call: .; j_call: TRBJ1-3; clone_size: few; v_call: TRBV18; cdr3_nt: TGTGCCAGCTCACCTCTCGGAACAGGGACTGGAAACACCATATATTTT; cdr3_aa: CASSPLGTGTGNTIYF
d_call: .; j_call: TRBJ1-3; clone_size: .; v_call: TRBV5-5; cdr3_nt: TGTGCCAGCAGCTTCACGCAGGGGACCTCTGGAAACACCATATATTTT; cdr3_aa: CASSFTQGTSGNTIYF
d_call: .; j_call: TRBJ2-1; clone_size: .; v_call: TRBV7-9; cdr3_nt: TGTGCCAGCAGCCCCCCGCGACCCAATGAGCAGTTCTTC; cdr3_aa: CASSPPRPNEQFF
d_call: TRBD1; j_call: TRBJ2-7; clone_size: many; v_call: TRBV7-8; cdr3_nt: TGTGCCAGCAGCTTAGGGGGGACAGGCTACGAGCAGTACTTC; cdr3_aa: CASSLGGTGYEQYF
d_call: TRBD2; j_call: TRBJ2-2; clone_size: many; v_call: TRBV2; cdr3_nt: TGTGCCAGCTACGGGGGGGCCACGGGGACCGGGGAGCTGTTTTTT; cdr3_aa: CASYGGATGTGELFF
d_call: .; j_call: TRBJ2-1; clone_size: .; v_call: TRBV20-1; cdr3_nt: TGCAGTGCCCTCATCCCCGGTCTAGGGGACTGGAGTGAGCAGTTCTTC; cdr3_aa: CSALIPGLGDWSEQFF
d_call: .; j_call: TRBJ2-1; clone_size: many; v_call: TRBV27; cdr3_nt: TGTGCCAGCACCAGAGGCCAGGACAGATATCACAATGAGCAGTTCTTC; cdr3_aa: CASTRGQDRYHNEQFF
d_call: .; j_call: TRBJ1-1; clone_size: few; v_call: TRBV6-5; cdr3_nt: TGTGCCAGCAGTTACTCTAGGCAGGGCAGGACTGAAGCTTTCTTT; cdr3_aa: CASSYSRQGRTEAFF
d_call: TRBD1; j_call: TRBJ1-3; clone_size: many; v_call: TRBV7-2; cdr3_nt: TGTGCCAGCAGCCTTCTCGGGACAGCTAAAACTGGAAACACCATATATTTT; cdr3_aa: CASSLLGTAKTGNTIYF
d_call: TRBD2; j_call: TRBJ2-7; clone_size: many; v_call: TRBV20-1; cdr3_nt: TGCAGTGCTAGAGGGCCTAGCGGGAGAGTCTACGAGCAGTACTTC; cdr3_aa: CSARGPSGRVYEQYF
d_call: .; j_call: TRBJ1-1; clone_size: few; v_call: TRBV29-1; cdr3_nt: TGCAGCGGGGCTGACAGGAAGAACACTGAAGCTTTCTTT; cdr3_aa: CSGADRKNTEAFF